This T cell receptor beta chain was obtained from a study of blood T cell repertoires in COVID-19. The CDR3 runs 11 residues. With 6 bases removed from V and 13 bases from J, the gap between germline ends came to 15 bases. Germline-derived CDR1 and CDR2 are DFQATT and SNEGSKA (reference sequence). Per the original data handling: Cell counts per sample came from amplifying reference gene primers. Profiled with immunoSEQ multiplex PCR; TCRdb holds only in-frame clones, not every one. V, J and clone size are taken as reported in that table, and D and trimming were inferred from the DNA itself. The repertoire holds about 28,000 clones, with 65% to 90% as singletons.

The sequenced sample was peripheral blood. The chain couples TRBV20-1 to TRBJ1-4; no firm D call. The TCR was taken from a human donor in a cohort sampled during active COVID-19. This CDR3 is CSAALRSVLFF. The DNA for the CDR3 is TGCAGTGCAGCCCTGCGTTCCGTACTGTTTTTT.